This TCR beta chain stems from a study of blood T cell repertoires in COVID-19. Study overall: Donors in the United States, Italy and Spain gave samples during acute or convalescent COVID-19. Nucleic acid was either cDNA or gDNA, and it came from T cells, B-cell-depleted T cells, or PBMCs.

Deletions cut 2 bases from V and 0 bases from J, with 14 bases between. This CDR3 is built from 17 residues. Germline lookup yields CDR1 SGHDN and CDR2 FVKESK. In the authors' workflow: Reference gene primer amplification gave estimated nucleated cell counts. Some clones are missing from TCRdb's copy, which holds only in-frame ones; the method was immunoSEQ multiplex PCR. That table gives V, J and clone size, and the DNA gave D and trimming. The data contain fewer than 350,000 clones, more than 80% of them singletons. Followed over time, Seattle patients had been enrolled while infection was active. The receptor was derived from a woman aged 25 to 39 with COVID-19, enrolled during active disease. Sequenced input: peripheral blood. V gene TRBV14 combines with J gene TRBJ1-3; no reliable D call. CDR3 sequence: CASSQTAAPHSGNTIYF. The DNA for the CDR3 is TGTGCCAGCAGCCAAACGGCGGCACCTCACTCTGGAAACACCATATATTTT.